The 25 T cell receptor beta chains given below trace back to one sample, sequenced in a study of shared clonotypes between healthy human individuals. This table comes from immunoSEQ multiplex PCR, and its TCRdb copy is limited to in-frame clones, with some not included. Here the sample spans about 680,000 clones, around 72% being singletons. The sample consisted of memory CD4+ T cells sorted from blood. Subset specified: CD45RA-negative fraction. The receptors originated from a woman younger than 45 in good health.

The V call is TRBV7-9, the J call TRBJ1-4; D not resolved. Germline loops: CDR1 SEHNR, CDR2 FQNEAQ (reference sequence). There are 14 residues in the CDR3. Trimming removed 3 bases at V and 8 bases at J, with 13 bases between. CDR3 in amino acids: CASSLDEIEEKLFF. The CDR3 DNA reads TGTGCCAGCAGCTTGGACGAAATTGAAGAAAAACTGTTTTTT. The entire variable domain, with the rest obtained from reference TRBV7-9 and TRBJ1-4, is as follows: DTGVSQNPRHKITKRGQNVTFRCDPISEHNRLYWYRQTLGQGPEFLTYFQNEAQLEKSRLLSDRFSAERPKGSFSTLEIQRTEQGDSAMYLCASSLDEIEEKLFFGSGTQLSVL.

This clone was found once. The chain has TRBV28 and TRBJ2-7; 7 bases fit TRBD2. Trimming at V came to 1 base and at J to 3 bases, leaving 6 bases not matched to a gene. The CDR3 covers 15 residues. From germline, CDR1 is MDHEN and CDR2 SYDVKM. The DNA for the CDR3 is TGTGCCAGCAGTTTATCGCGGGAGCTTTACTACGAGCAGTACTTC. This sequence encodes CASSLSRELYYEQYF.

CDR3 region: CASSLLWQGFYNEQFF. The CDR3 DNA reads TGTGCCAGCAGCTTATTGTGGCAGGGGTTCTACAATGAGCAGTTCTTC. The chain carries TRBV11-2 and TRBJ2-1; possibly TRBD1 for D (6 bases). This CDR3 has 16 amino acids. Germline V lookup: CDR1 SGHAT, CDR2 FQNNGV. The V end was cut by 2 bases, the J end by 3 bases, with 14 bases between.

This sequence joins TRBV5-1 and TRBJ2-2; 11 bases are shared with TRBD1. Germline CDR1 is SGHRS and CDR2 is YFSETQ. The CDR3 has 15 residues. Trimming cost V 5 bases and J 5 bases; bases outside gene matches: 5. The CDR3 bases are TGCGCCAGCAGGAAGGGACAGGGGGAAACCGGGGAGCTGTTTTTT. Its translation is CASRKGQGETGELFF.

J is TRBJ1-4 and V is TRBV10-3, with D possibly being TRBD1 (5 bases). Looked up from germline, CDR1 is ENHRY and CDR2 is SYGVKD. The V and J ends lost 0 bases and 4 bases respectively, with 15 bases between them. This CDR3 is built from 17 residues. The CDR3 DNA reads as TGTGCCATCAGTGAGTCCGTCCCTGGGGGAAATAATGAAAAACTGTTTTTT. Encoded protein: CAISESVPGGNNEKLFF.

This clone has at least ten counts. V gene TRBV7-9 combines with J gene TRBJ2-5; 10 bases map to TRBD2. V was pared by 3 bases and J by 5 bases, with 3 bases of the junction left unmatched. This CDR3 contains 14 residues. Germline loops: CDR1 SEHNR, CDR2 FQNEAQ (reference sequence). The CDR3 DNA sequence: TGTGCCAGCAGCTTCGCTAGCGGGAGCGAGACCCAGTACTTC. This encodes CASSFASGSETQYF.

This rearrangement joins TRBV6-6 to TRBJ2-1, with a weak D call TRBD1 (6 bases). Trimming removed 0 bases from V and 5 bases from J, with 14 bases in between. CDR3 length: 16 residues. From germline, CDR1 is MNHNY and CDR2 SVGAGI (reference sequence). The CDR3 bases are TGTGCCAGCAGTTACTCGACGTGGACAGCAAACAATGAGCAGTTCTTC. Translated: CASSYSTWTANNEQFF.

CDR3 amino acids: CASSEKLAGVADTQYF. The CDR3 DNA is TGTGCCAGCAGTGAAAAACTAGCGGGAGTAGCAGATACGCAGTATTTT. The chain joins TRBV6-1 to TRBJ2-3; 11 nucleotides line up with TRBD2. The CDR3 spans 16 residues. Germline-derived CDR1 and CDR2 are MNHNS and SASEGT. J lost 4 bases, V lost 2 bases, and 5 bases had no gene match.

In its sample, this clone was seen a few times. The CDR3 nucleotides are TGCAGCGTTGTTGATGTACTAGGCGTAAACATTCAGTACTTC. It is translated as CSVVDVLGVNIQYF. The chain is built from TRBV29-1 and TRBJ2-4; D possibly corresponds to TRBD2 (5 bases). Germline-derived CDR1 and CDR2 are SQVTM and ANQGSEA. V shed 4 bases and J shed 6 bases, with 16 bases lying between them. CDR3 length: 14 amino acids.

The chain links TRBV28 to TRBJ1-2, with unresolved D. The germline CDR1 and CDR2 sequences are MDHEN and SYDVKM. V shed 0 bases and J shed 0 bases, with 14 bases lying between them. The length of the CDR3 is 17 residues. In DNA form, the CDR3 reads TGTGCCAGCAGTTTATGGGGTGTCGCAGCGTCTAACTATGGCTACACCTTC. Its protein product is CASSLWGVAASNYGYTF.

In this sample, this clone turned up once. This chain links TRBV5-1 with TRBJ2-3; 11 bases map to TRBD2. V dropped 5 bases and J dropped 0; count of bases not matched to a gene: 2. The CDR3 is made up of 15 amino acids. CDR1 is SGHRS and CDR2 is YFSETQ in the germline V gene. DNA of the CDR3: TGCGCCAGCAGTACTAGCGGGAGTAGCACAGATACGCAGTATTTT. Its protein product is CASSTSGSSTDTQYF. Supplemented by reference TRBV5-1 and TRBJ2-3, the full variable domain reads KAGVTQTPRYLIKTRGQQVTLSCSPISGHRSVSWYQQTPGQGLQFLFEYFSETQRNKGNFPGRFSGRQFSNSRSEMNVSTLELGDSALYLCASSTSGSSTDTQYFGPGTRLTVL.

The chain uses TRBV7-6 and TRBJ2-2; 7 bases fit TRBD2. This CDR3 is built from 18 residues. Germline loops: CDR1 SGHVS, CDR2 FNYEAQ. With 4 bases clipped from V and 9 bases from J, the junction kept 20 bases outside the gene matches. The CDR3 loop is CASSSLRGGLAEFRELFF. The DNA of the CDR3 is TGTGCCAGCAGCTCCCTTAGGGGCGGTCTAGCGGAGTTCAGGGAGCTGTTTTTT. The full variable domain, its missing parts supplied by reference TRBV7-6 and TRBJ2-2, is GAGVSQSPRYKVTKRGQDVALRCDPISGHVSLYWYRQALGQGPEFLTYFNYEAQQDKSGLPNDRFSAERPEGSISTLTIQRTEQRDSAMYRCASSSLRGGLAEFRELFFGEGSRLTVL.

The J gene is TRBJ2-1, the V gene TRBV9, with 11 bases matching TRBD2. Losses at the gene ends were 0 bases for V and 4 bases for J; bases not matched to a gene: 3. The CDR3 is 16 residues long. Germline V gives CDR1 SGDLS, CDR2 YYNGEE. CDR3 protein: CASSVVAGGTYNEQFF. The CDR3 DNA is TGTGCCAGCAGCGTAGTAGCGGGAGGGACATACAATGAGCAGTTCTTC.

CDR3 nucleotides: TGCGCCAGCAGCTTGGATTATGGGATCGGTGAAAAACTGTTTTTT. Residues: CASSLDYGIGEKLFF. The chain employs TRBV5-1 and TRBJ1-4; D unresolved. CDR1 SGHRS and CDR2 YFSETQ come from the germline V gene. Trimming shortened V by 0 bases and J by 7 bases, and 13 bases separated the two germline ends. CDR3 length: 15 residues.

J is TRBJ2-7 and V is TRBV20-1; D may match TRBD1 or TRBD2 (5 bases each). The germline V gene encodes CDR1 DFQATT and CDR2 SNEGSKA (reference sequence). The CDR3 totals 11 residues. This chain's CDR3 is CSDQGRPEQYF. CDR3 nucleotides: TGCAGCGACCAGGGACGGCCAGAGCAGTACTTC.

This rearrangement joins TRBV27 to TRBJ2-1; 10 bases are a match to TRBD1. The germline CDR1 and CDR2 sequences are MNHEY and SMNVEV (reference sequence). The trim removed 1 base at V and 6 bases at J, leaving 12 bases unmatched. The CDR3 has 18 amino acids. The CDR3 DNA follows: TGTGCCAGCAGTTTATATTCCCCGATCGGACAGGGGGGCAATGAGCAGTTCTTC. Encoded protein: CASSLYSPIGQGGNEQFF.

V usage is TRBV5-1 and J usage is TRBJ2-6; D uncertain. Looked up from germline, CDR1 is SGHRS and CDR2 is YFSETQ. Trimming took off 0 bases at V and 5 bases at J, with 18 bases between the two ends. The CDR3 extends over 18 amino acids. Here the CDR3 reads CASSLGFGVMARANVLTF. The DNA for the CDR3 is TGCGCCAGCAGCTTGGGTTTTGGGGTAATGGCCCGGGCCAACGTCCTGACTTTC. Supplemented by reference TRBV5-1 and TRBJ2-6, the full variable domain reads KAGVTQTPRYLIKTRGQQVTLSCSPISGHRSVSWYQQTPGQGLQFLFEYFSETQRNKGNFPGRFSGRQFSNSRSEMNVSTLELGDSALYLCASSLGFGVMARANVLTFGAGSRLTVL.

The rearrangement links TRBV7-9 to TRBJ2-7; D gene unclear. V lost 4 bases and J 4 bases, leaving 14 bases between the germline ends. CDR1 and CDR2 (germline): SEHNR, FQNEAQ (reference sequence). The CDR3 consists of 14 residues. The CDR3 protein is CASSSNRQKYEQYF. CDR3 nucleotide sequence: TGTGCCAGCAGCTCCAATCGACAAAAATACGAGCAGTACTTC.

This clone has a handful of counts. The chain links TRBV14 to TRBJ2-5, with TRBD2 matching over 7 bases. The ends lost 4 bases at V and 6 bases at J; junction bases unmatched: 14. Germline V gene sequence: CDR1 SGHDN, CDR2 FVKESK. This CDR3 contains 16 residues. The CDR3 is CASSPGLEPSPKTQYF. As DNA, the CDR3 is TGTGCCAGCAGCCCCGGACTAGAGCCTTCCCCAAAGACCCAGTACTTC.

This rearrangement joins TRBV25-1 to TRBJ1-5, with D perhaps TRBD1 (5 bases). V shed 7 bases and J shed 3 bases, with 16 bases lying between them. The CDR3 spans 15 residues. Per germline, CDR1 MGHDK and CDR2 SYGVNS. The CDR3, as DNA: TGTGCCAGCACCCCAGGTTGGGACCCCAATCAGCCCCAGCATTTT. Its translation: CASTPGWDPNQPQHF.

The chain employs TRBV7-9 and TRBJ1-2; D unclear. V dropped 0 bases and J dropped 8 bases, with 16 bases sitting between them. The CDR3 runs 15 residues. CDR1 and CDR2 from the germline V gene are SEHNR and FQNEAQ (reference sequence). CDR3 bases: TGTGCCAGCAGCTTAGCGTTGGCGGGGATCGGGGGCTACACCTTC. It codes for CASSLALAGIGGYTF.

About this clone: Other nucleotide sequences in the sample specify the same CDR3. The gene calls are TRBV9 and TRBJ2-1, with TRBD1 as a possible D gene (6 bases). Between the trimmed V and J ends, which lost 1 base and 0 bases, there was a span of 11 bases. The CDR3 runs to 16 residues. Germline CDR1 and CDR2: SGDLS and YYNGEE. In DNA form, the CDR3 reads TGTGCCAGCAGCGTATCTCAGGGGAGCTCCTACAATGAGCAGTTCTTC. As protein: CASSVSQGSSYNEQFF.

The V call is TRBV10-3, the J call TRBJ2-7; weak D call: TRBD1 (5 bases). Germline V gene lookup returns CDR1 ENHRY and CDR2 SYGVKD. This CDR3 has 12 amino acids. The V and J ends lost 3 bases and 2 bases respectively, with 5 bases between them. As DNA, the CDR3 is TGTGCCATCAGTGACAGGGCCTACGAGCAGTACTTC. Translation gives CAISDRAYEQYF.

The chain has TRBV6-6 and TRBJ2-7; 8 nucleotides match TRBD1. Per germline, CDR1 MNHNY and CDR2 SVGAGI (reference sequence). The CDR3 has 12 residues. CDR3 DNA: TGTGCGACAGGGGAAGGGTTTTACGAGCAGTACTTC. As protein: CATGEGFYEQYF.

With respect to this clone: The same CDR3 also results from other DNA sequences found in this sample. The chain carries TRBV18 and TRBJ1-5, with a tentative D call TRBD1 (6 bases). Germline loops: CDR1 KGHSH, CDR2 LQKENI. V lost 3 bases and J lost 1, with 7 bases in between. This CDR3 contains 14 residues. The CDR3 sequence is CASSPGHSNQPQHF. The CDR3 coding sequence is TGTGCCAGCTCACCGGGACACAGCAATCAGCCCCAGCATTTT.